The text below deals with one T cell receptor (beta chain). The antigen remains unidentified. MiXCR was run by TCRdb on the 5' RACE reads, yielding one entry per CDR3 protein. This sample has about 79,000 distinct CDR3 sequences, with about 14% found just once. The sample originates from a study of neurological immune-mediated disorders. General study results and limits: Sharing of CDR3 amino acid sequences among expanded clones across subjects was absent, suggesting private repertoires in all groups. In HTLV-1-associated myelopathy, TCR clonal expansion was greatest, whereas multiple sclerosis had the least, falling below healthy controls.

Stored at -80 C, 2 million PBMCs were the source of the unsorted libraries. Germline V lookup: CDR1 SQVTM, CDR2 ANQGSEA. This CDR3 comprises 15 residues. This receptor was identified in a woman in her 50s in good health. V usage is TRBV29-1 and J usage is TRBJ1-1, with D tentatively TRBD1 (5 bases). Sequencing was done on a sample of PBMCs. The CDR3 here is CVQGVLRGSNTEAFF. CDR3 bases: TGCGTCCAAGGGGTTCTTCGGGGCTCGAACACTGAAGCTTTCTTT.